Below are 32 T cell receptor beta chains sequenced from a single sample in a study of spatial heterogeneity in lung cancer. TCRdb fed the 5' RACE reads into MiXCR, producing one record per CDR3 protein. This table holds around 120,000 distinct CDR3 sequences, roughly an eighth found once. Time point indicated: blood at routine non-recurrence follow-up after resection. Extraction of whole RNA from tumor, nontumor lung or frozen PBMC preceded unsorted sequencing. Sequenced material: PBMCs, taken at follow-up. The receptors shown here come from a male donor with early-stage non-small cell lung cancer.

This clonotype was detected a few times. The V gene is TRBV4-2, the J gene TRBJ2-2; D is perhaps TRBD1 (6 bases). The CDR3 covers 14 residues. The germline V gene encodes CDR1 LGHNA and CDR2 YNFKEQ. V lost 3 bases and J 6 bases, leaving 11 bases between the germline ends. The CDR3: CASSHLDRPGELFF. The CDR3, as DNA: TGTGCCAGCAGCCATCTGGACAGACCCGGGGAGCTGTTTTTT.

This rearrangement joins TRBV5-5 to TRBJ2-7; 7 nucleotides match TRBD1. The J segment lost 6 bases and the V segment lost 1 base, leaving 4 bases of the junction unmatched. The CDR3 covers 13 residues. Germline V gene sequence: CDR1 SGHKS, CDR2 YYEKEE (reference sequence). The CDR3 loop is CASSLTGASEQYF. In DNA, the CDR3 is TGTGCCAGCAGCTTGACAGGGGCCTCCGAGCAGTACTTC.

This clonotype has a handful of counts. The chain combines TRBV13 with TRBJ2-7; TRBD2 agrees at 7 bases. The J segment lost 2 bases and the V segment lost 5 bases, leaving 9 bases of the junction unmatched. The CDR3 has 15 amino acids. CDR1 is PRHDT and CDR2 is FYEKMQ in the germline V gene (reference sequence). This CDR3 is CASSEAGRTTYEQYF. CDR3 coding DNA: TGTGCCAGCAGCGAAGCGGGACGCACCACCTACGAGCAGTACTTC.

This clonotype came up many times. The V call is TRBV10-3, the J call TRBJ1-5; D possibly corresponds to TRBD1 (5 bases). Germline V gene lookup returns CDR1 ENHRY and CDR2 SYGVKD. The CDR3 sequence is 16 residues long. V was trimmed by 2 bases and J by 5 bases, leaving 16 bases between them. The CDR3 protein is CAISEGTKGADQPQHF. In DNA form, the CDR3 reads TGTGCCATCAGTGAGGGGACTAAAGGGGCGGATCAGCCCCAGCATTTT.

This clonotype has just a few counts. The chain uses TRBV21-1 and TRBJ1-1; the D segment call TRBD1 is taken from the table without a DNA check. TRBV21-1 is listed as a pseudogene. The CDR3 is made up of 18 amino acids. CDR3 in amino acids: CASSSPGTGGWGDTEAFF. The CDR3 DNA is TGTGCCAGCAGCTCCCCCGGGACAGGGGGCTGGGGGGACACTGAAGCTTTCTTT.

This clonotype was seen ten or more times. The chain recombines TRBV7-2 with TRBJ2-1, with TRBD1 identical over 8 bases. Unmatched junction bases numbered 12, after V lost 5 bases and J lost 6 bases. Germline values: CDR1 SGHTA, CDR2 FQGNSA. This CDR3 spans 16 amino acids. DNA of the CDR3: TGTGCCAGCAGCCGACAACCGGACAGGGAAGGCAATGAGCAGTTCTTC. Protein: CASSRQPDREGNEQFF.

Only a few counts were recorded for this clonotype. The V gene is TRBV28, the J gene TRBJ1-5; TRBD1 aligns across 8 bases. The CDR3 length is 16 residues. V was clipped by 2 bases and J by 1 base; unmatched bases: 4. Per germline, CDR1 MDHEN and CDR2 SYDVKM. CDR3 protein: CASSLNRGVSNQPQHF. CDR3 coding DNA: TGTGCCAGCAGTTTAAACAGGGGGGTGAGCAATCAGCCCCAGCATTTT. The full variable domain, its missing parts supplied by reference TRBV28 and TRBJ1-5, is DVKVTQSSRYLVKRTGEKVFLECVQDMDHENMFWYRQDPGLGLRLIYFSYDVKMKEKGDIPEGYSVSREKKERFSLILESASTNQTSMYLCASSLNRGVSNQPQHFGDGTRLSIL.

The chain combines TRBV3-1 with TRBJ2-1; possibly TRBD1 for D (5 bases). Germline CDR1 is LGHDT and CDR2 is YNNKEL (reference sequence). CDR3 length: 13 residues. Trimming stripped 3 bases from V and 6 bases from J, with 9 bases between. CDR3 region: CASSHDRTNEQFF. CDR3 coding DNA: TGTGCCAGCAGCCATGACAGAACCAATGAGCAGTTCTTC.

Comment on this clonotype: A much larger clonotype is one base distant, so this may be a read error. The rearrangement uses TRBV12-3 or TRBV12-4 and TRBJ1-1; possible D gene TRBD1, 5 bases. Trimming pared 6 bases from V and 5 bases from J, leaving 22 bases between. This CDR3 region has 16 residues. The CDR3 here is CASSPRTGGYGTEAFF. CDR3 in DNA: TGTGCCAGCAGCCCTAGAACTGGGGGGTACGGGACTGAAGCTTTCTTT.

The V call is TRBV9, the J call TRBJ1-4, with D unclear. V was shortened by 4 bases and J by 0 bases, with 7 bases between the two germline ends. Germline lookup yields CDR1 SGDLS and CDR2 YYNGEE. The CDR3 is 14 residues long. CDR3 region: CASSSLPTNEKLFF. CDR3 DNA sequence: TGTGCCAGCAGCTCCCTTCCAACTAATGAAAAACTGTTTTTT.

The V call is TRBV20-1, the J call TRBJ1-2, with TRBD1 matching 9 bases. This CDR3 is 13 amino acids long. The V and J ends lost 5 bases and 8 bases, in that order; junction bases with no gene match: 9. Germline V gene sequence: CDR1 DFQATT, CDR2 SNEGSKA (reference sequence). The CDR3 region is CSAAPGTGFGYTF. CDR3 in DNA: TGCAGTGCTGCGCCAGGGACAGGGTTCGGCTACACCTTC.

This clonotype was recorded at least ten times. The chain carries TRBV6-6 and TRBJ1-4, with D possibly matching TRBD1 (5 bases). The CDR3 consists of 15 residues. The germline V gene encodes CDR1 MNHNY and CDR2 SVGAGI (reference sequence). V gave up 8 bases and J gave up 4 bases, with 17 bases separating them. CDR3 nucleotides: TGTGCCAGCGGGACCCCGACAGCCTATAATGAAAAACTGTTTTTT. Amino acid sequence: CASGTPTAYNEKLFF.

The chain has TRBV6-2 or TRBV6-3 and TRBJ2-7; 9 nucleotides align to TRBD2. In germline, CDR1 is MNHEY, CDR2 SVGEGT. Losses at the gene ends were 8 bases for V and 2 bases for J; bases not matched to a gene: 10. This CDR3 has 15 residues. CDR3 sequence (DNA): TGTGCCAGCCACTCCACTCTAGCGGGGACCTACGAGCAGTACTTC. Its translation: CASHSTLAGTYEQYF.

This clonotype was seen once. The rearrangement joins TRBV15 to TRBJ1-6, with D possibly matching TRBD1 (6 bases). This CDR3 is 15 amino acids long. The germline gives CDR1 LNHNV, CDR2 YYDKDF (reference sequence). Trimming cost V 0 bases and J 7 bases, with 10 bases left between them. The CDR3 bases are TGTGCCACCAGCAGAGACGGGGGCCGAAATTCACCCCTCCACTTT. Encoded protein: CATSRDGGRNSPLHF.

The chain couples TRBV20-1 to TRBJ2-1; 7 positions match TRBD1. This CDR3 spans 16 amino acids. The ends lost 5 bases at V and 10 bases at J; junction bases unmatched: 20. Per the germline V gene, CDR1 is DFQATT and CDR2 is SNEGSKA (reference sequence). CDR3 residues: CSAHLSRTGQTGEQFF. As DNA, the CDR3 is TGCAGTGCTCACCTGTCCCGGACAGGCCAAACAGGGGAGCAGTTCTTC.

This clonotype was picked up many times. The DNA for the CDR3 is TGTGCCAGCAGCTGGACAGCGCCGACCTACGAGCAGTACTTC. Translation gives CASSWTAPTYEQYF. The rearrangement uses TRBV27 and TRBJ2-7, with D possibly matching TRBD1 (6 bases). The CDR3 extends over 14 amino acids. CDR1 and CDR2 from the germline V gene are MNHEY and SMNVEV (reference sequence). V was shortened by 6 bases and J by 2 bases, with 14 bases between the two germline ends.

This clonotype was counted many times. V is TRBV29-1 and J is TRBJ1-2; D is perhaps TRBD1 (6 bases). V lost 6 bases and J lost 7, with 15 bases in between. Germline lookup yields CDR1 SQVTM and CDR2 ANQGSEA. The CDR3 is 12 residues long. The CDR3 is CSVGGFRSGYTF. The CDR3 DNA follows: TGCAGCGTGGGGGGCTTTCGGAGTGGCTACACCTTC. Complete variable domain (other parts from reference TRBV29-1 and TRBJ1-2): SAVISQKPSRDICQRGTSLTIQCQVDSQVTMMFWYRQQPGQSLTLIATANQGSEATYESGFVIDKFPISRPNLTFSTLTVSNMSPEDSSIYLCSVGGFRSGYTFGSGTRLTVV.

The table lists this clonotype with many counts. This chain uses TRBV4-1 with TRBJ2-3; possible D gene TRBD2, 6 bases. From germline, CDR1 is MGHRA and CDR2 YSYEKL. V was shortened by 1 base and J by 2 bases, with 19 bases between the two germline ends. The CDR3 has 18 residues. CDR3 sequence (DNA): TGCGCCAGCAGCCAAGTGGGGAGGCTGACTAGGGCCACAGATACGCAGTATTTT. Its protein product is CASSQVGRLTRATDTQYF.

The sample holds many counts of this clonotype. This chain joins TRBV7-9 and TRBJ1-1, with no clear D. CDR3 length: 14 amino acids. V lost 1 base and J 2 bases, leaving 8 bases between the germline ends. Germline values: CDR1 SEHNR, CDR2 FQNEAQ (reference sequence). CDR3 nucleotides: TGTGCCAGCAGCTTAGAAGGCGGCAACACTGAAGCTTTCTTT. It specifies CASSLEGGNTEAFF.

The chain's CDR3 is CASSVVGGNSPLHF. The CDR3 DNA is TGTGCCAGCAGCGTAGTAGGAGGTAATTCACCCCTCCACTTT. The rearrangement uses TRBV9 and TRBJ1-6; unclear D gene. The CDR3 runs 14 residues. Trimming stripped 0 bases from V and 6 bases from J, with 7 bases between. Germline CDR1 and CDR2: SGDLS and YYNGEE.

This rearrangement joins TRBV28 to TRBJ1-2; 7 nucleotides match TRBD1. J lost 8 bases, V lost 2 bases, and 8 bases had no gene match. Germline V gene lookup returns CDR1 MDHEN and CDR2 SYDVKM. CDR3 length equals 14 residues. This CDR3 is CASSLGLQGNGYTF. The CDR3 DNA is TGTGCCAGCAGTTTAGGTCTACAGGGGAACGGCTACACCTTC.

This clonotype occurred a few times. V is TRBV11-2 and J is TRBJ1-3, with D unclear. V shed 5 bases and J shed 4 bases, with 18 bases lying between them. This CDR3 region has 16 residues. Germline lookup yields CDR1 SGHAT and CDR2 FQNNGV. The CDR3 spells CASSILRSGRGNTIYF. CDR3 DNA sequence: TGTGCCAGCAGCATCCTTAGGTCGGGGAGGGGAAACACCATATATTTT. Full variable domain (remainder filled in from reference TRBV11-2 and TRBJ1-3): EAGVAQSPRYKIIEKRQSVAFWCNPISGHATLYWYQQILGQGPKLLIQFQNNGVVDDSQLPKDRFSAERLKGVDSTLKIQPAKLEDSAVYLCASSILRSGRGNTIYFGEGSWLTVV.

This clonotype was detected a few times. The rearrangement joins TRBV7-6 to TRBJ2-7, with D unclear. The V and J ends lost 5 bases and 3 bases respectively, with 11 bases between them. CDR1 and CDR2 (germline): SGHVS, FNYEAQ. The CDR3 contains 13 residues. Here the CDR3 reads CASSPRTGYEQYF. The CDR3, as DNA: TGTGCCAGCAGCCCCCGGACGGGCTACGAGCAGTACTTC.

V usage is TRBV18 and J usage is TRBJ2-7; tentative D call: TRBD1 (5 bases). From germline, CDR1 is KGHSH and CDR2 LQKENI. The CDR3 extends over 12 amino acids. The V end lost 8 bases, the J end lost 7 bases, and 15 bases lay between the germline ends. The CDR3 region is CASRRGEGEQYF. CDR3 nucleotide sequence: TGTGCCAGCCGAAGGGGCGAAGGAGAGCAGTACTTC.

The CDR3 DNA reads TGCAGTGCTTCCCGGGACAGGCGTCGCTACGAGCAGTACTTC. As protein: CSASRDRRRYEQYF. The V gene is TRBV20-1, the J gene TRBJ2-7, with 8 bases aligning to TRBD1. This CDR3 is built from 14 residues. V was clipped by 5 bases and J by 3 bases; unmatched bases: 9. Germline values: CDR1 DFQATT, CDR2 SNEGSKA (reference sequence).

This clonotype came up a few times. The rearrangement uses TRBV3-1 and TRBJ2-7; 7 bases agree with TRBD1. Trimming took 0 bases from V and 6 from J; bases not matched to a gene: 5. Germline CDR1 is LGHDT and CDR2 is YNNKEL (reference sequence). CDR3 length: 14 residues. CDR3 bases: TGTGCCAGCAGCCAAGAGCGGACAGGCCGCGAGCAGTACTTC. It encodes CASSQERTGREQYF.

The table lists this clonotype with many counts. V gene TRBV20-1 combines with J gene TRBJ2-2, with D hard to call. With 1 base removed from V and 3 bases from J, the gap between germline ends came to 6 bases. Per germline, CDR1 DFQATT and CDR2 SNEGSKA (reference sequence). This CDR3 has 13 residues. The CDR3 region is CSARASYTGELFF. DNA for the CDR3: TGCAGTGCTAGAGCCTCGTACACCGGGGAGCTGTTTTTT.

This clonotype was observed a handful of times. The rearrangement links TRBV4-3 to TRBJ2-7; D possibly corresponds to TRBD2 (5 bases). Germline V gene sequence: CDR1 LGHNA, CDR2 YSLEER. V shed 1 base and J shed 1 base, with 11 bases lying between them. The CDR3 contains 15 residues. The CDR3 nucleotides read TGCGCCAGCAGCCAAGGAAGGTGGACTTCCTACGAGCAGTACTTC. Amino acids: CASSQGRWTSYEQYF.

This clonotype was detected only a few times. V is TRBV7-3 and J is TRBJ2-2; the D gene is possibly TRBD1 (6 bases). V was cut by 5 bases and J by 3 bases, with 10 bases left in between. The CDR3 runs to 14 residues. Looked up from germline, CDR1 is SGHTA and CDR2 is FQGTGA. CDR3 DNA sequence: TGTGCCAGCAGCCCGGGACAACACACCGGGGAGCTGTTTTTT. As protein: CASSPGQHTGELFF.

The CDR3 nucleotides are TGTGCCAGCAGTAAGCGACAGGGCCAGAACGCGAACACTGAAGCTTTCTTT. This encodes CASSKRQGQNANTEAFF. V and J are TRBV6-5 and TRBJ1-1, with 7 nucleotides matching TRBD1. This CDR3 is 17 amino acids long. The ends lost 5 bases at V and 1 base at J; junction bases unmatched: 13. CDR1 and CDR2 (germline): MNHEY, SVGAGI.

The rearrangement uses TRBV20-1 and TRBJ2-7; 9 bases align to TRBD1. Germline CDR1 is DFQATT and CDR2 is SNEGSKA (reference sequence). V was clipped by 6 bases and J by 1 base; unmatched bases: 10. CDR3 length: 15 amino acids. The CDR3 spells CSAPSSGQGSYEQYF. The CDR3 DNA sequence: TGCAGTGCCCCAAGTTCGGGACAGGGTTCCTACGAGCAGTACTTC.

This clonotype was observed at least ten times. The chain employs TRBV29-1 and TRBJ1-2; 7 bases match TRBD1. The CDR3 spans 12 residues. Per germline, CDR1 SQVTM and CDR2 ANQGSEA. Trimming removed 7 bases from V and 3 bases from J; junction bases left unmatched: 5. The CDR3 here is CSERDSHYGYTF. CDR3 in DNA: TGCAGCGAGAGGGACAGCCACTATGGCTACACCTTC.